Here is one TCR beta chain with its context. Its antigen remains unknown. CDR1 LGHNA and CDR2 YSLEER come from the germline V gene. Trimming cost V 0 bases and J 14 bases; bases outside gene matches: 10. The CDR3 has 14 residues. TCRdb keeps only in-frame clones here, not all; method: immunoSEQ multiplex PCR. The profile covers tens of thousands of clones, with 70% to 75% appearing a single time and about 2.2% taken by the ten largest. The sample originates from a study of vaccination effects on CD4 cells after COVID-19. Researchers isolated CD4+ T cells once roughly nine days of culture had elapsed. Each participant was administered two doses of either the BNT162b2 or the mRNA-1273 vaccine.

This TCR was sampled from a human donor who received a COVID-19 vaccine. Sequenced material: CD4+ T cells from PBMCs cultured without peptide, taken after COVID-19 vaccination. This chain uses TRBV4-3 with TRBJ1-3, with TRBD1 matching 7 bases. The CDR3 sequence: CASSQDGGTGQVYF. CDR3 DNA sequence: TGCGCCAGCAGCCAAGATGGCGGTACCGGACAGGTATATTTT.